Shown below are 21 T cell receptor beta chains from a single sample sequenced in a study of cytomegalovirus exposure and HLA in healthy donors. Vbeta (60) and Jbeta (13) primers were used in the PCR. Assay used: immunoSEQ multiplex PCR; TCRdb lists only in-frame clones, some missing. Counted here are over 250,000 clones, 86% occurring once; the ten biggest clones make up approximately 4.3%. Sequencing used PBMCs. Every receptor here comes from a man in his forties in good health and CMV-seropositive.

This clone was seen a single time. The rearrangement joins TRBV19 to TRBJ1-4; 8 nucleotides match TRBD1. CDR1 and CDR2 from the germline V gene are LNHDA and SQIVND (reference sequence). The trim removed 5 bases at V and 4 bases at J, leaving 3 bases unmatched. This CDR3 region has 14 residues. CDR3 sequence (DNA): TGTGCCAGTAGTCCGACAGGGGTTAATGAAAAACTGTTTTTT. It codes for CASSPTGVNEKLFF.

This chain connects TRBV18 to TRBJ2-1, with 7 bases aligning to TRBD1. CDR3 length: 15 residues. Germline V gene lookup returns CDR1 KGHSH and CDR2 LQKENI. The J segment lost 0 bases and the V segment lost 3 bases, leaving 2 bases of the junction unmatched. This CDR3 is CASSPTGISYNEQFF. The CDR3 region has the DNA TGTGCCAGCTCACCGACAGGGATCTCCTACAATGAGCAGTTCTTC.

The V call is TRBV4-1, the J call TRBJ2-7; a weak D match, TRBD2 (6 bases). Deletions cut 1 base from V and 3 bases from J, with 16 bases between. There are 16 residues in the CDR3. Germline V gene lookup returns CDR1 MGHRA and CDR2 YSYEKL. The CDR3 is CASSQVAADYDYEQYF. In nucleotides, the CDR3 is TGCGCCAGCAGCCAAGTAGCCGCGGACTACGACTACGAGCAGTACTTC.

The chain couples TRBV7-2 to TRBJ2-1, with 10 bases identical to TRBD2. Germline assignment: CDR1 SGHTA and CDR2 FQGNSA. This CDR3 is built from 16 residues. With V trimmed by 4 bases and J by 7 bases, 10 bases remained unmatched. CDR3 coding DNA: TGTGCCAGCAGCTCCGAAGCGGGAGGGCTCGAAAATGAGCAGTTCTTC. It encodes CASSSEAGGLENEQFF. The entire variable domain, with the rest obtained from reference TRBV7-2 and TRBJ2-1, is as follows: GAGVSQSPSNKVTEKGKDVELRCDPISGHTALYWYRQSLGQGLEFLIYFQGNSAPDKSGLPSDRFSAERTGGSVSTLTIQRTQQEDSAVYLCASSSEAGGLENEQFFGPGTRLTVL.

The CDR3 spells CASSLVAGAYNEQFF. In nucleotides, the CDR3 is TGTGCCAGCAGCTTAGTAGCGGGAGCCTACAATGAGCAGTTCTTC. The chain recombines TRBV11-2 with TRBJ2-1; the match to TRBD2 covers 9 bases. V shed 1 base and J 2 bases; nucleotides not matched to a gene: 0. Looked up from germline, CDR1 is SGHAT and CDR2 is FQNNGV. This CDR3 spans 15 amino acids.

This clone showed up just once. This chain joins TRBV4-2 and TRBJ1-4; 7 bases agree with TRBD1. V shed 4 bases and J 2 bases; nucleotides not matched to a gene: 1. This CDR3 contains 14 residues. Germline lookup yields CDR1 LGHNA and CDR2 YNFKEQ. The chain's CDR3 is CASSRDSTNEKLFF. The CDR3 DNA is TGTGCCAGCAGCCGGGACAGCACTAATGAAAAACTGTTTTTT.

This clone was seen just once. The chain is built from TRBV5-1 and TRBJ1-4; D not resolved. Trimming cost V 3 bases and J 7 bases, with 19 bases left between them. Germline loops: CDR1 SGHRS, CDR2 YFSETQ. The CDR3 contains 16 residues. The CDR3 DNA follows: TGCGCCAGCAGCTCGGAACGGACGGGGAAAGGTGAAAAACTGTTTTTT. Its translation is CASSSERTGKGEKLFF.

The chain carries TRBV13 and TRBJ1-6, with D uncertain. Germline CDR1 reads PRHDT; CDR2 reads FYEKMQ (reference sequence). This CDR3 is 16 amino acids long. V lost 5 bases and J lost 7, with 18 bases in between. The CDR3 here is CASSPDAGVRNSPLHF. CDR3 sequence (DNA): TGTGCCAGCAGCCCCGATGCGGGAGTACGAAATTCACCCCTCCACTTT. Complete variable domain (other parts from reference TRBV13 and TRBJ1-6): AAGVIQSPRHLIKEKRETATLKCYPIPRHDTVYWYQQGPGQDPQFLISFYEKMQSDKGSIPDRFSAQQFSDYHSELNMSSLELGDSALYFCASSPDAGVRNSPLHFGNGTRLTVT.

This chain connects TRBV5-1 to TRBJ2-7, with a possible D match to TRBD1 (5 bases). CDR3 length equals 13 residues. V was shortened by 0 bases and J by 2 bases, with 6 bases between the two germline ends. Germline V gives CDR1 SGHRS, CDR2 YFSETQ. CDR3: CASSLDRTYEQYF. CDR3 coding DNA: TGCGCCAGCAGCTTGGACAGGACCTACGAGCAGTACTTC.

With respect to this clone: The CDR3 does not end in the conserved phenylalanine or tryptophan, so this is likely a read error. The V and J genes are TRBV5-6 and TRBJ1-1, with a tentative D call TRBD1 (5 bases). V was shortened by 6 bases and J by 1 base, with 7 bases between the two germline ends. Germline V lookup: CDR1 SGHDT, CDR2 YYEEEE. CDR3 length: 12 amino acids. For the CDR3, the DNA is TGTGCCAGCAATGGGGGGAACACTGAAGCTTTCGTT. Amino acids: CASNGGNTEAFV.

The DNA for the CDR3 is TGTGCCAGCTCACCCCGAGGGACTGCGGATCAGCCCCAGCATTTT. Residues: CASSPRGTADQPQHF. This chain links TRBV18 with TRBJ1-5; tentative D call: TRBD1 (5 bases). V was trimmed by 3 bases and J by 5 bases, leaving 14 bases between them. The CDR3 loop spans 15 amino acids. CDR1 and CDR2 (germline): KGHSH, LQKENI.

This clone showed up just once. The gene calls are TRBV21-1 and TRBJ2-7; the table's TRBD2 call for D was not verified on the DNA. TRBV21-1 is a pseudogene. This CDR3 is 15 amino acids long. The CDR3 nucleotides read TGTGCCAGCAGCTTAGCGGGGGCGTACTCCTACGAGCAGTACTTC. Translating it yields CASSLAGAYSYEQYF.

V gene TRBV15 combines with J gene TRBJ1-2; maybe TRBD1 (5 bases). This CDR3 has 14 residues. The germline CDR1 and CDR2 sequences are LNHNV and YYDKDF (reference sequence). V was cut by 5 bases and J by 2 bases, with 12 bases left in between. CDR3 amino acids: CATSQRGPNYGYTF. The CDR3, as DNA: TGTGCCACCAGCCAAAGGGGCCCGAACTATGGCTACACCTTC.

The V call is TRBV25-1, the J call TRBJ2-7, with D maybe TRBD1 (6 bases). The CDR3 sequence is 13 residues long. Germline loops: CDR1 MGHDK, CDR2 SYGVNS. V gave up 1 base and J gave up 4 bases, with 8 bases separating them. This chain's CDR3 is CASSELGQYEQYF. The CDR3 DNA reads as TGTGCCAGCAGTGAATTAGGACAGTACGAGCAGTACTTC.

V gene TRBV13 combines with J gene TRBJ2-1, with TRBD2 identical over 7 bases. This CDR3 has 16 amino acids. CDR1 and CDR2 (germline): PRHDT, FYEKMQ (reference sequence). V gave up 1 base and J gave up 4 bases; unmatched junction bases: 7. The CDR3 sequence: CASSLAGGSRYNEQFF. Written as DNA, the CDR3 is TGTGCCAGCAGCTTAGCGGGAGGCTCGAGGTACAATGAGCAGTTCTTC.

The CDR3 coding sequence is TGTGCCACCAGCAGGTACGGGAGTGGCCAAGAGACCCAGTACTTC. Protein product: CATSRYGSGQETQYF. The rearrangement links TRBV15 to TRBJ2-5; TRBD2 might be the D (6 bases). CDR3 length: 15 residues. The germline gives CDR1 LNHNV, CDR2 YYDKDF (reference sequence). The V and J ends lost 3 bases and 1 base respectively, with 12 bases between them.

The V call is TRBV13, the J call TRBJ1-4, with 7 bases matching TRBD1. This CDR3 spans 16 amino acids. The V and J ends lost 0 bases and 7 bases, in that order; junction bases with no gene match: 8. CDR1 is PRHDT, CDR2 FYEKMQ, per germline (reference sequence). Written as DNA, the CDR3 is TGTGCCAGCAGCTTAGGCACCAGGGGGGCCGTTGAAAAACTGTTTTTT. Encoded protein: CASSLGTRGAVEKLFF.

The rearrangement joins TRBV4-1 to TRBJ2-5; 8 nucleotides match TRBD2. Germline V gives CDR1 MGHRA, CDR2 YSYEKL. This CDR3 region has 18 residues. The trim removed 3 bases at V and 3 bases at J, leaving 15 bases unmatched. The CDR3 loop is CASSHQDGLTSGKETQYF. The CDR3 coding sequence is TGCGCCAGCAGCCACCAAGATGGGTTAACTAGCGGAAAAGAGACCCAGTACTTC.

The rearrangement joins TRBV28 to TRBJ2-7; D gene uncertain. The germline V gene has CDR1 MDHEN and CDR2 SYDVKM. The V end was cut by 2 bases, the J end by 7 bases, with 6 bases between. The CDR3 length is 11 residues. The CDR3 DNA is TGTGCCAGCAGTTTACAGTGGGAGCAGTACTTC. It specifies CASSLQWEQYF.

Concerning this clone: This sample also contains other DNA sequences that code for the same CDR3. The CDR3 DNA sequence: TGTGCCAGTAGCCCGGGACTGACCTACGAGCAGTACTTC. Amino acids: CASSPGLTYEQYF. The J gene is TRBJ2-7, the V gene TRBV19, with D tentatively TRBD2 (6 bases). In germline, CDR1 is LNHDA, CDR2 SQIVND (reference sequence). The V end was cut by 6 bases, the J end by 2 bases, with 11 bases between. The CDR3 covers 13 residues.

The gene calls are TRBV2 and TRBJ2-5; D remains ambiguous. With the DNA end fitting TRBJ2-7 better, the J assignment may be wrong. The CDR3 is 11 residues long. Germline V CDR1 and CDR2: SNHLY, FYNNEI. This CDR3 is CASAPLYEQYF. Written as DNA, the CDR3 is TGTGCCAGCGCGCCTCTGTACGAGCAGTACTTC.